This entry lists 32 T cell receptor beta chains sequenced from one sample in a study of neoadjuvant nivolumab and ipilimumab in lung cancer. This table comes from immunoSEQ multiplex PCR, and its TCRdb copy is limited to in-frame clones, with some not included. Here the sample spans 40,000 to 60,000 clones, around 89% being singletons. The sequenced sample was blood, obtained before neoadjuvant nivolumab, alone or with ipilimumab. The receptors stem from an adult with non-small cell lung cancer. Some clones in this sample may be carry-over from other donors' samples.

Notes on this clone: Additional DNA sequences in this sample encode the identical CDR3. V usage is TRBV11-2 and J usage is TRBJ2-5; 7 bases map to TRBD1. The germline V gene has CDR1 SGHAT and CDR2 FQNNGV. V was pared by 1 base and J by 2 bases, with 1 base of the junction left unmatched. This CDR3 has 14 residues. The CDR3 spells CASSLGTGQETQYF. DNA of the CDR3: TGTGCCAGCAGCTTAGGGACAGGACAAGAGACCCAGTACTTC.

V and J are TRBV30 and TRBJ1-2; the match to TRBD1 covers 9 bases. J was trimmed by 7 bases and V by 0 bases; bases with no gene match: 9. The CDR3 is 15 residues long. Germline loops: CDR1 GTSNPN, CDR2 SVGIG (reference sequence). CDR3 DNA: TGTGCCTGGAGTGTACTGGGACAGGGAGTAGGTGGCTACACCTTC. Protein product: CAWSVLGQGVGGYTF.

This rearrangement joins TRBV5-1 to TRBJ2-1, with 9 bases aligning to TRBD1. V shed 0 bases and J 7 bases; nucleotides not matched to a gene: 5. The CDR3 spans 15 residues. Germline CDR1 reads SGHRS; CDR2 reads YFSETQ. This CDR3 reads CASSLEGQGINEQFF. DNA of the CDR3: TGCGCCAGCAGCTTGGAAGGACAGGGGATAAATGAGCAGTTCTTC.

This clone has just a few counts. The chain combines TRBV18 with TRBJ1-2, with TRBD1 matching 8 bases. The CDR3 runs to 14 residues. With 4 bases clipped from V and 3 bases from J, the junction kept 4 bases outside the gene matches. Germline CDR1 and CDR2: KGHSH and LQKENI. CDR3 region: CASSRKTGDYGYTF. For the CDR3, the DNA is TGTGCCAGCTCACGGAAGACAGGGGACTATGGCTACACCTTC. The full variable domain, rest sourced from reference TRBV18 and TRBJ1-2, is NAGVMQNPRHLVRRRGQEARLRCSPMKGHSHVYWYRQLPEEGLKFMVYLQKENIIDESGMPKERFSAEFPKEGPSILRIQQVVRGDSAAYFCASSRKTGDYGYTFGSGTRLTVV.

The chain uses TRBV9 and TRBJ1-1; 7 bases are a match to TRBD1. Germline V gene sequence: CDR1 SGDLS, CDR2 YYNGEE. Trimming cost V 2 bases and J 1 base; bases outside gene matches: 2. The CDR3 sequence is 14 residues long. The CDR3 sequence is CASSVTGTNTEAFF. CDR3 nucleotide sequence: TGTGCCAGCAGCGTGACAGGGACGAACACTGAAGCTTTCTTT.

The gene calls are TRBV18 and TRBJ2-3; D uncertain. Trimming pared 3 bases from V and 3 bases from J, leaving 10 bases between. CDR3 length equals 14 residues. Looked up from germline, CDR1 is KGHSH and CDR2 is LQKENI. The CDR3 loop reads CASSPLPATDTQYF. The DNA for the CDR3 is TGTGCCAGCTCACCCCTCCCAGCGACAGATACGCAGTATTTT.

The rearrangement uses TRBV19 and TRBJ1-3; D is ambiguous. CDR3 size: 14 residues. The germline V gene encodes CDR1 LNHDA and CDR2 SQIVND (reference sequence). V dropped 7 bases and J dropped 2 bases, with 12 bases sitting between them. The CDR3 nucleotides read TGTGCCAGTAAAAGGGAGACAACTGGAAACACCATATATTTT. It encodes CASKRETTGNTIYF.

This clone was observed once. This chain links TRBV30 with TRBJ2-7; no firm D call. Germline-derived CDR1 and CDR2 are GTSNPN and SVGIG (reference sequence). Trimming removed 8 bases at V and 6 bases at J, with 14 bases between. The CDR3 loop spans 11 amino acids. In nucleotides, the CDR3 is TGTGCCGGGTCGGGCGTAGGCGAGCAGTACTTC. Its translation is CAGSGVGEQYF.

The chain combines TRBV5-1 with TRBJ2-3, with D possibly TRBD2 on 6 matching bases. Per germline, CDR1 SGHRS and CDR2 YFSETQ. The CDR3 has 14 amino acids. The V gene lost 6 bases and the J gene lost 4 bases, with 15 bases spanning the gap. CDR3 sequence: CASMRERVPDTQYF. Written as DNA, the CDR3 is TGCGCCAGCATGCGGGAAAGGGTCCCAGATACGCAGTATTTT.

The sample holds a few counts of this clone. The CDR3 here is CASNPGYGYTF. The CDR3 DNA reads as TGTGCCAGTAATCCAGGGTATGGCTACACCTTC. The genes are TRBV28 and TRBJ1-2; a weak D match, TRBD1 (5 bases). V was shortened by 9 bases and J by 5 bases, with 10 bases between the two germline ends. Germline V lookup: CDR1 MDHEN, CDR2 SYDVKM. CDR3 length: 11 amino acids.

The V gene is TRBV5-1, the J gene TRBJ2-3; D is perhaps TRBD1 or TRBD2 (5 bases each). Germline V gene lookup returns CDR1 SGHRS and CDR2 YFSETQ. The CDR3 has 16 residues. Trimming cost V 0 bases and J 5 bases, with 16 bases left between them. The CDR3 bases are TGCGCCAGCAGCTTGGCCCCCGGGGCCGAGGGAGATACGCAGTATTTT. It specifies CASSLAPGAEGDTQYF.

The chain employs TRBV7-8 and TRBJ2-1; the match to TRBD2 covers 9 bases. CDR1 and CDR2 from the germline V gene are SGHVS and FQNEAQ. With 1 base clipped from V and 5 bases from J, the junction kept 9 bases outside the gene matches. This CDR3 is 17 amino acids long. The DNA for the CDR3 is TGTGCCAGCAGCTTAGTTCGACTAGCGGAACACAACAATGAGCAGTTCTTC. This codes for CASSLVRLAEHNNEQFF. Complete variable domain (other parts from reference TRBV7-8 and TRBJ2-1): GAGVSQSPRYKVAKRGQDVALRCDPISGHVSLFWYQQALGQGPEFLTYFQNEAQLDKSGLPSDRFFAERPEGSVSTLKIQRTQQEDSAVYLCASSLVRLAEHNNEQFFGPGTRLTVL.

The rearrangement joins TRBV18 to TRBJ2-4; D possibly matches TRBD1 or TRBD2 (5 bases each). This CDR3 region has 15 residues. Germline V gives CDR1 KGHSH, CDR2 LQKENI. V lost 2 bases, J lost 7 bases, and 15 bases lay in between. CDR3 nucleotides: TGTGCCAGCTCACCATGGGACCGGGGTGGGAACATTCAGTACTTC. The encoded protein is CASSPWDRGGNIQYF.

The rearrangement uses TRBV30 and TRBJ2-1, with TRBD2 matching over 10 bases. Germline trimming cut 0 bases from V and 9 bases from J; bases unmatched to any gene: 8. The CDR3 totals 15 residues. CDR1 and CDR2 (germline): GTSNPN, SVGIG (reference sequence). CDR3 in amino acids: CAWSVQVAGGSEQFF. In nucleotides, the CDR3 is TGTGCCTGGAGTGTACAGGTAGCGGGAGGTAGTGAGCAGTTCTTC.

This clone was found once. V usage is TRBV5-6 and J usage is TRBJ2-7; 7 nucleotides line up with TRBD1. The CDR3 is 15 amino acids. J gave up 2 bases and V 4 bases, and 9 bases lay outside the gene matches. Germline CDR1 and CDR2: SGHDT and YYEEEE. The CDR3 loop reads CASSPRDRYTYEQYF. CDR3 in DNA: TGTGCCAGCAGCCCCCGGGACAGATATACCTACGAGCAGTACTTC.

The chain recombines TRBV5-4 with TRBJ1-2, with 11 bases that match TRBD1. Trimming removed 4 bases from V and 8 bases from J; junction bases left unmatched: 7. Germline V gene lookup returns CDR1 SGHNT and CDR2 YYREEE (reference sequence). This CDR3 spans 14 amino acids. The CDR3 reads CASSAGQGAWGYTF. In nucleotides, the CDR3 is TGTGCCAGCAGCGCCGGACAGGGGGCTTGGGGCTACACCTTC.

The chain has TRBV7-9 and TRBJ2-3; the D is unclear. The CDR3 is 14 residues long. Trimming pared 1 base from V and 5 bases from J, leaving 10 bases between. Germline CDR1 is SEHNR and CDR2 is FQNEAQ (reference sequence). CDR3 sequence (DNA): TGTGCCAGCAGCTTAGTTTCTTCCGGAGATACGCAGTATTTT. Residues: CASSLVSSGDTQYF. The full variable domain, its missing parts supplied by reference TRBV7-9 and TRBJ2-3, is DTGVSQNPRHKITKRGQNVTFRCDPISEHNRLYWYRQTLGQGPEFLTYFQNEAQLEKSRLLSDRFSAERPKGSFSTLEIQRTEQGDSAMYLCASSLVSSGDTQYFGPGTRLTVL.

The chain is built from TRBV7-2 and TRBJ2-7; 11 positions agree with TRBD1. Per the germline V gene, CDR1 is SGHTA and CDR2 is FQGNSA. V dropped 5 bases and J dropped 1; count of bases not matched to a gene: 4. The CDR3 is 15 amino acids. CDR3 protein: CASSARDRGSYEQYF. CDR3 in DNA: TGTGCCAGCAGCGCCCGGGACAGGGGGTCCTACGAGCAGTACTTC.

This clone has just a few counts. The chain joins TRBV6-1 to TRBJ2-7; the D call may be TRBD1 or TRBD2 (5 bases each). This CDR3 has 14 residues. Germline-derived CDR1 and CDR2 are MNHNS and SASEGT. Trimming cost V 4 bases and J 1 base, with 11 bases left between them. This chain's CDR3 is CASSAEGPSYEQYF. CDR3 nucleotides: TGTGCCAGCAGTGCAGAGGGGCCTTCCTACGAGCAGTACTTC.

The CDR3 loop is CASSLALDGYTF. CDR3 nucleotides: TGTGCCAGCAGCTTGGCGTTAGATGGCTACACCTTC. J is TRBJ1-2 and V is TRBV5-4, with no clear D. V gave up 0 bases and J gave up 6 bases, with 6 bases separating them. This CDR3 contains 12 residues. Germline loops: CDR1 SGHNT, CDR2 YYREEE (reference sequence).

This clone was observed once. J is TRBJ2-3 and V is TRBV18, with TRBD2 as a possible D gene (6 bases). Germline V gene lookup returns CDR1 KGHSH and CDR2 LQKENI. V shed 3 bases and J shed 3 bases, with 19 bases lying between them. CDR3 length: 17 amino acids. CDR3 coding DNA: TGTGCCAGCTCACCCTACCGTACGCGGGATGGTACAGATACGCAGTATTTT. As protein: CASSPYRTRDGTDTQYF.

This clone was seen only a few times. The V call is TRBV5-4, the J call TRBJ2-5; D is unresolved. Trimming pared 0 bases from V and 4 bases from J, leaving 1 base between. Germline V CDR1 and CDR2: SGHNT, YYREEE (reference sequence). The CDR3 has 11 residues. The CDR3 loop is CASSLAETQYF. CDR3 sequence (DNA): TGTGCCAGCAGCTTGGCAGAGACCCAGTACTTC.

The chain uses TRBV13 and TRBJ2-7, with 7 nucleotides matching TRBD1. With V trimmed by 2 bases and J by 2 bases, 6 bases remained unmatched. The CDR3 runs to 15 residues. Looked up from germline, CDR1 is PRHDT and CDR2 is FYEKMQ (reference sequence). In DNA, the CDR3 is TGTGCCAGCAGCTTAAAAGGGCAGGGGGCCTACGAGCAGTACTTC. It translates to CASSLKGQGAYEQYF. Using reference TRBV13 and TRBJ2-7 for the parts outside the CDR3, the full variable domain is AAGVIQSPRHLIKEKRETATLKCYPIPRHDTVYWYQQGPGQDPQFLISFYEKMQSDKGSIPDRFSAQQFSDYHSELNMSSLELGDSALYFCASSLKGQGAYEQYFGPGTRLTVT.

This clone was detected only a few times. V and J are TRBV6-5 and TRBJ1-1; D gene ambiguous. CDR1 is MNHEY, CDR2 SVGAGI, per germline. V lost 0 bases and J lost 6, with 8 bases in between. The CDR3 spans 13 residues. The CDR3 DNA reads TGTGCCAGCAGTTACTCACGGCAGGCTGAAGCTTTCTTT. Residues: CASSYSRQAEAFF.

V gene TRBV5-1 combines with J gene TRBJ2-5; weak D call: TRBD1 (6 bases). The V end lost 7 bases, the J end lost 0 bases, and 10 bases lay between the germline ends. CDR1 is SGHRS, CDR2 YFSETQ, per germline. The CDR3 totals 13 residues. This CDR3 reads CASRRDNQETQYF. The DNA of the CDR3 is TGCGCCAGCCGCCGGGACAACCAAGAGACCCAGTACTTC.

CDR3 amino acids: CASSYPLPDKKNIQYF. DNA for the CDR3: TGTGCCAGCAGTTATCCCCTACCGGACAAGAAAAACATTCAGTACTTC. The chain has TRBV6-9 and TRBJ2-4; perhaps TRBD1 as D (5 bases). This CDR3 spans 16 amino acids. Germline-derived CDR1 and CDR2 are MNHGY and SVAAGI. The V and J ends lost 2 bases and 4 bases respectively, with 15 bases between them.

The chain recombines TRBV6-6 with TRBJ1-5, with 7 bases matching TRBD1. CDR1 and CDR2 from the germline V gene are MNHNY and SVGAGI (reference sequence). This CDR3 is built from 14 residues. After removal of 4 bases from V and 4 bases from J, the junction contained 4 bases not matched to a gene. CDR3 DNA: TGTGCCAGCAGTTGGGACAGCACGAATCAGCCCCAGCATTTT. Translating gives CASSWDSTNQPQHF.

The rearrangement links TRBV28 to TRBJ2-7; D may be TRBD2 (5 bases). The CDR3 contains 12 residues. Germline V gene sequence: CDR1 MDHEN, CDR2 SYDVKM. Trimming took off 7 bases at V and 4 bases at J, with 11 bases between the two ends. CDR3 sequence (DNA): TGTGCCAGCAACGTTGAGGGATACGAGCAGTACTTC. Its protein is CASNVEGYEQYF.

The chain recombines TRBV6-1 with TRBJ2-7; 11 bases are a match to TRBD2. The CDR3 is made up of 16 amino acids. After removal of 3 bases from V and 1 base from J, the junction contained 5 bases not matched to a gene. The germline CDR1 and CDR2 sequences are MNHNS and SASEGT. In DNA, the CDR3 is TGTGCCAGCAGTGATGCCGGGACTAGCGGATCCTACGAGCAGTACTTC. Translated, it gives CASSDAGTSGSYEQYF.

This clone was observed once. This sequence joins TRBV7-3 and TRBJ2-5; D unresolved. V lost 3 bases, J lost 2 bases, and 7 bases lay in between. Germline V lookup: CDR1 SGHTA, CDR2 FQGTGA. The CDR3 runs 13 residues. CDR3 DNA sequence: TGTGCCAGCAGCTTTGGATTTCAAGAGACCCAGTACTTC. This sequence encodes CASSFGFQETQYF.

This clone was seen more than once but under ten times. The genes are TRBV6-1 and TRBJ2-1; 9 bases are a match to TRBD2. Germline V CDR1 and CDR2: MNHNS, SASEGT. The V and J ends lost 1 base and 10 bases, in that order; junction bases with no gene match: 11. This CDR3 has 16 residues. CDR3 in DNA: TGTGCCAGCAGTGAAGAAAGCGGGAGGCTCTCATGGGAGCAGTTCTTC. Translation: CASSEESGRLSWEQFF.

The V and J genes are TRBV7-9 and TRBJ2-7; D gene uncertain. V was cut by 3 bases and J by 0 bases, with 15 bases left in between. The CDR3 covers 16 residues. Germline CDR1 SEHNR, CDR2 FQNEAQ (reference sequence). CDR3 residues: CASSFRPDGFSYEQYF. The CDR3 nucleotides read TGTGCCAGCAGCTTTCGCCCCGACGGGTTCTCCTACGAGCAGTACTTC.